These T cell receptor beta chains were read from a single sample in a study of T cells after yellow fever vaccination. One entry per CDR3 protein results from TCRdb running MiXCR on the 5' RACE reads. The profile shows almost 30,000 distinct CDR3 sequences, over 4.5% of them singletons. Sequencing used CD8+ T cells sorted from PBMCs, obtained 10 days after the yellow fever booster vaccination. The receptors shown here come from a man aged 25-45 years who received the YFV17D yellow fever vaccine. The CDR3 runs from the conserved cysteine through the conserved F or W. D genes are given only for firm matches. The size of a clone is reported for some rows only, either as once, few or many, or as a class for expanded clones.

J gene | clone size | D gene | V gene | CDR3 protein | CDR3 DNA
TRBJ1-5 | many | NA | TRBV12-5 | CASGGRDQPQHF | TGTGCTAGTGGTGGACGGGATCAGCCCCAGCATTTT
TRBJ1-1 | many | NA | TRBV7-8 | CASSLVLRTEAFF | TGTGCCAGCAGCTTAGTTTTGCGTACTGAAGCTTTCTTT
TRBJ2-1 | many | NA | TRBV12-3/TRBV12-4 | CASSQGQAPYNEQFF | TGTGCCAGCAGCCAAGGCCAGGCCCCCTACAATGAGCAGTTCTTC
TRBJ2-1 | once | NA | TRBV6-4 | CASSDSSRTTDEQFF | TGTGCCAGCAGTGACTCGAGTAGGACGACGGATGAGCAGTTCTTC
TRBJ2-3 | many | NA | TRBV4-3 | CASSAGSRIDTQYF | TGCGCCAGCAGCGCCGGGTCACGGATAGATACGCAGTATTTT
TRBJ2-5 | NA | TRBD2 | TRBV7-8 | CASSFGPSGETQYF | TGTGCCAGCAGCTTTGGCCCTAGCGGGGAGACCCAGTACTTC
TRBJ2-2 | many | TRBD1 | TRBV12-5 | CASGLGTGGTGELFF | TGTGCTAGTGGTTTGGGGACAGGGGGCACCGGGGAGCTGTTTTTT
TRBJ1-6 | many | NA | TRBV30 | CAWSVQGGNSPLHF | TGTGCCTGGAGTGTACAGGGAGGTAATTCACCCCTCCACTTT
TRBJ2-3 | many | NA | TRBV6-5 | CASSYSMQGTDTQYF | TGTGCCAGCAGTTACTCGATGCAGGGGACAGATACGCAGTATTTT
TRBJ1-1 | many | NA | TRBV12-3/TRBV12-4 | CASRLTGIEAFF | TGTGCCAGCAGGCTCACAGGGATTGAAGCTTTCTTT
TRBJ2-1 | many | NA | TRBV6-2/TRBV6-3 | CASSKLALEANEQFF | TGTGCCAGCAGTAAACTAGCACTAGAGGCCAATGAGCAGTTCTTC
TRBJ2-7 | many | TRBD2 | TRBV29-1 | CSVGGELAGGFPYEQYF | TGCAGCGTTGGAGGGGAGCTAGCGGGAGGGTTTCCCTACGAGCAGTACTTC
TRBJ2-5 | many | NA | TRBV30 | CAWSLGVETQYF | TGTGCCTGGAGTTTGGGAGTGGAGACCCAGTACTTC
TRBJ2-5 | many | NA | TRBV7-3 | CASSFLAGNLGTQYF | TGTGCCAGCAGCTTTTTGGCGGGAAACCTCGGGACCCAGTACTTC
TRBJ2-3 | many | NA | TRBV30 | CAWSLYSETQYF | TGTGCCTGGAGCCTCTATAGCGAAACGCAGTATTTT
TRBJ2-7 | many | NA | TRBV5-5 | CATYPAQGGTYEQYF | TGTGCCACCTACCCAGCGCAGGGGGGGACCTACGAGCAGTACTTC
TRBJ2-7 | many | NA | TRBV4-1 | CASSQGSVTAYEQYF | TGCGCCAGCAGCCAAGGTTCGGTGACCGCCTACGAGCAGTACTTC
TRBJ2-2 | many | TRBD2 | TRBV27 | CASSLFPSGVTGELFF | TGTGCCAGCAGTTTATTCCCGAGCGGGGTCACCGGGGAGCTGTTTTTT
TRBJ2-1 | many | NA | TRBV7-9 | CASSFRGNEQFF | TGTGCCAGCAGCTTCCGAGGGAATGAGCAGTTCTTC
TRBJ2-1 | many | NA | TRBV12-3/TRBV12-4 | CASWGSSYNEQFF | TGTGCCAGCTGGGGCAGTTCTTACAATGAGCAGTTCTTC
TRBJ2-1 | many | TRBD2 | TRBV27 | CASGRIAGAYNEQFF | TGTGCCAGCGGAAGAATAGCGGGAGCCTACAATGAGCAGTTCTTC
TRBJ2-2 | many | NA | TRBV7-8 | CASSQQGPGELFF | TGTGCCAGCAGCCAACAGGGCCCCGGGGAGCTGTTTTTT
TRBJ2-7 | many | NA | TRBV2 | CASSEASGNSYEQYF | TGTGCCAGCAGTGAAGCTAGCGGAAATTCCTACGAGCAGTACTTC
TRBJ2-3 | many | TRBD1 | TRBV29-1 | CSVEDLGTGSTDTQYF | TGCAGCGTTGAAGATCTCGGGACAGGGAGCACAGATACGCAGTATTTT
TRBJ2-7 | many | NA | TRBV7-9 | CASSPPGGARPYEQYF | TGTGCCAGCAGCCCACCTGGGGGGGCTCGCCCCTACGAGCAGTACTTC
TRBJ1-1 | many | NA | TRBV15 | CATSRDTGREKAFF | TGTGCCACCAGCAGAGATACAGGGAGGGAAAAAGCTTTCTTT
TRBJ2-7 | many | TRBD2 | TRBV27 | CASSVGASGTKRQYF | TGTGCCAGCAGTGTCGGCGCTAGCGGAACTAAGCGGCAGTACTTC
TRBJ2-2 | many | NA | TRBV4-3 | CASSQDYGVVGELFF | TGCGCCAGCAGCCAAGATTATGGAGTAGTCGGGGAGCTGTTTTTT
TRBJ2-1 | many | TRBD2 | TRBV20-1 | CSARDTGTRGYEQFF | TGCAGTGCTAGAGATACGGGGACTAGAGGCTATGAGCAGTTCTTC
TRBJ2-1 | many | NA | TRBV7-9 | CASSLGDEQFF | TGTGCCAGCAGCCTTGGGGATGAGCAGTTCTTC
TRBJ2-1 | many | NA | TRBV9 | CASSALAYSYNEQFF | TGTGCCAGCAGCGCCCTTGCGTACTCCTACAATGAGCAGTTCTTC
TRBJ2-1 | many | NA | TRBV6-5 | CASSSHQIENEQFF | TGTGCCAGCAGTTCCCATCAGATTGAAAATGAGCAGTTCTTC
TRBJ2-5 | many | NA | TRBV24-1 | CATSLSPQETQYF | TGTGCCACCAGTCTTAGCCCCCAAGAGACCCAGTACTTC
TRBJ2-5 | many | TRBD1 | TRBV2 | CASSEVTGEETQYF | TGTGCCAGCAGTGAAGTAACAGGGGAGGAGACCCAGTACTTC
TRBJ1-6 | NA | NA | TRBV11-2 | CASARPPGSPLHF | TGTGCCAGCGCCAGGCCGCCAGGTTCACCCCTCCACTTT
TRBJ2-7 | many | TRBD2 | TRBV9 | CASSGGLAGYEQYF | TGTGCCAGCAGCGGCGGACTAGCGGGCTACGAGCAGTACTTC
TRBJ2-1 | many | NA | TRBV27 | CASSTGLDVDEQFF | TGTGCCAGCAGTACGGGACTTGACGTAGATGAGCAGTTCTTC
TRBJ1-2 | many | TRBD1 | TRBV20-1 | CSARDTTSGRDRGVGYTF | TGCAGTGCTAGAGATACCACCTCGGGAAGGGACAGGGGAGTTGGCTACACCTTC
TRBJ2-1 | many | NA | TRBV6-5 | CASSYGGEALYNEQFF | TGTGCCAGCAGTTACGGAGGGGAAGCCCTCTACAATGAGCAGTTCTTC
TRBJ2-7 | many | NA | TRBV20-1 | CSARDQLMLWEQYF | TGCAGTGCTAGAGATCAACTTATGCTTTGGGAGCAGTACTTC
TRBJ2-1 | many | NA | TRBV7-2 | CASSPDTYNEQFF | TGTGCCAGCAGCCCCGACACCTACAATGAGCAGTTCTTC
TRBJ2-1 | many | NA | TRBV11-2 | CASSFPSNEQFF | TGTGCCAGCAGCTTCCCCTCAAATGAGCAGTTCTTC
TRBJ1-1 | many | NA | TRBV20-1 | CSAYGLSAEAFF | TGCAGTGCTTACGGCTTGAGCGCTGAAGCTTTCTTT
TRBJ2-5 | many | TRBD1 | TRBV7-9 | CASSLGGGQPSRETQYF | TGTGCCAGCAGCTTAGGAGGGGGACAGCCTTCTAGAGAGACCCAGTACTTC